This passage covers 18 T cell receptor beta chains from one sample sequenced in a study of T cell responses to AZD1222 COVID-19 vaccine. Method: immunoSEQ multiplex PCR; TCRdb's copy keeps in-frame clones and lacks some. The repertoire consists of 130,000 to 150,000 clones, with approximately 94% occurring once and the leading ten covering 1.9%. The specimen was peripheral blood, collected on day 0 of AZD1222 vaccination. These receptors were obtained from an adult in good health.

This rearrangement joins TRBV18 to TRBJ2-5; D gene ambiguous. The V end was cut by 3 bases, the J end by 1 base, with 9 bases between. The CDR3 consists of 14 residues. Germline CDR1 KGHSH, CDR2 LQKENI. The CDR3: CASSPSASQETQYF. In nucleotides, the CDR3 is TGTGCCAGCTCACCCTCGGCGTCCCAAGAGACCCAGTACTTC.

The chain carries TRBV29-1 and TRBJ1-1; D might be TRBD1 (5 bases). The CDR3 spans 13 residues. CDR1 and CDR2 from the germline V gene are SQVTM and ANQGSEA. V shed 8 bases and J shed 1 base, with 14 bases lying between them. CDR3 nucleotide sequence: TGCAGCACCCGACCAAGGGGGAACACTGAAGCTTTCTTT. Amino acid sequence: CSTRPRGNTEAFF.

This clone has a single count. The gene calls are TRBV2 and TRBJ2-7; 7 positions match TRBD2. J was trimmed by 2 bases and V by 7 bases; bases with no gene match: 5. Per germline, CDR1 SNHLY and CDR2 FYNNEI. The CDR3 extends over 13 amino acids. CDR3 amino acids: CASIERGPYEQYF. The CDR3, as DNA: TGTGCCAGCATTGAGCGGGGCCCCTACGAGCAGTACTTC. The variable domain in full, with the rest retrieved from reference TRBV2 and TRBJ2-7, is EPEVTQTPSHQVTQMGQEVILRCVPISNHLYFYWYRQILGQKVEFLVSFYNNEISEKSEIFDDQFSVERPDGSNFTLKIRSTKLEDSAMYFCASIERGPYEQYFGPGTRLTVT.

The J gene is TRBJ2-1, the V gene TRBV13; 10 nucleotides line up with TRBD1. This CDR3 contains 16 residues. The germline V gene has CDR1 PRHDT and CDR2 FYEKMQ (reference sequence). J lost 6 bases, V lost 5 bases, and 10 bases had no gene match. CDR3 nucleotide sequence: TGTGCCAGCAGCCCGGCGGGACAGGGGTTAGGCAATGAGCAGTTCTTC. Translation: CASSPAGQGLGNEQFF.

CDR3 sequence reads: CASSLVGGNSPLHF. In DNA form, the CDR3 reads TGTGCCAGCAGCTTAGTTGGGGGGAATTCACCCCTCCACTTT. This rearrangement joins TRBV7-9 to TRBJ1-6; tentative D call: TRBD1 (5 bases). Trimming shortened V by 1 base and J by 7 bases, and 8 bases separated the two germline ends. The germline V gene encodes CDR1 SEHNR and CDR2 FQNEAQ (reference sequence). The CDR3 contains 14 residues.

The rearrangement uses TRBV11-1 and TRBJ2-2; D is uncertain. Germline CDR1 and CDR2: SGHAT and FQDESV (reference sequence). Trimming cost V 1 base and J 0 bases, with 9 bases left between them. The CDR3 has 16 amino acids. CDR3 DNA sequence: TGTGCCAGCAGCTTAGAATACACTGCGAACACCGGGGAGCTGTTTTTT. Its protein is CASSLEYTANTGELFF.

The chain combines TRBV7-3 with TRBJ1-1; tentative D call: TRBD1 (5 bases). V lost 5 bases and J lost 5, with 21 bases in between. From germline, CDR1 is SGHTA and CDR2 FQGTGA. The CDR3 has 16 amino acids. The CDR3 coding sequence is TGTGCCAGCAGCCCGGGGGGAGGAGCAGGGAATACTGAAGCTTTCTTT. Protein: CASSPGGGAGNTEAFF.

The chain uses TRBV7-9 and TRBJ1-1; maybe TRBD1 (6 bases). V lost 3 bases to trimming and J lost 3 bases, with 14 bases between them. The CDR3 has 15 amino acids. Germline assignment: CDR1 SEHNR and CDR2 FQNEAQ (reference sequence). CDR3 sequence reads: CASSLGGGFYTEAFF. In nucleotides, the CDR3 is TGTGCCAGCAGCTTGGGAGGGGGTTTCTACACTGAAGCTTTCTTT.

This chain links TRBV6-5 with TRBJ1-1; tentatively, D is TRBD1 (6 bases). The CDR3 runs 15 residues. Germline CDR1 is MNHEY and CDR2 is SVGAGI. V dropped 4 bases and J dropped 10 bases, with 22 bases sitting between them. This CDR3 reads CASSSGTGNGGSAFF. CDR3 nucleotide sequence: TGTGCCAGCAGTTCCGGTACAGGGAATGGTGGATCAGCTTTCTTT.

The chain is built from TRBV5-4 and TRBJ2-4, with D possibly called TRBD1 or TRBD2 (5 bases each). Germline V lookup: CDR1 SGHNT, CDR2 YYREEE (reference sequence). V lost 4 bases and J lost 3, with 14 bases in between. The CDR3 has 15 amino acids. Here the CDR3 reads CASSLDGTGKNIQYF. In DNA form, the CDR3 reads TGTGCCAGCAGCCTGGATGGGACCGGCAAAAACATTCAGTACTTC.

V usage is TRBV18 and J usage is TRBJ2-5; D gene ambiguous. Trimming removed 5 bases from V and 1 base from J, with 11 bases in between. From germline, CDR1 is KGHSH and CDR2 LQKENI. The CDR3 totals 14 residues. The CDR3 reads CASSAIDPQETQYF. For the CDR3, the DNA is TGTGCCAGCTCAGCCATTGACCCCCAAGAGACCCAGTACTTC.

The J gene is TRBJ2-7, the V gene TRBV7-8; maybe TRBD2 (6 bases). Germline-derived CDR1 and CDR2 are SGHVS and FQNEAQ. The CDR3 spans 14 residues. V lost 5 bases and J lost 3, with 14 bases in between. The CDR3 region has the DNA TGTGCCAGCAGCCAGAGGCCGGGGGTCTACGAGCAGTACTTC. It translates to CASSQRPGVYEQYF.

The chain recombines TRBV11-3 with TRBJ2-3; 7 bases line up with TRBD1. Unmatched junction bases numbered 6, after V lost 5 bases and J lost 4 bases. Germline V lookup: CDR1 SGHNT, CDR2 YENEEA. This CDR3 has 14 amino acids. The CDR3 spells CASSAGQAPDTQYF. The CDR3 nucleotides read TGTGCCAGCAGCGCTGGACAGGCCCCAGATACGCAGTATTTT.

This clone was recorded only once. V is TRBV7-3 and J is TRBJ2-3, with TRBD1 matching over 8 bases. The germline gives CDR1 SGHTA, CDR2 FQGTGA. This CDR3 is 13 amino acids long. V lost 9 bases and J lost 2; bases outside the gene matches: 4. CDR3 nucleotides: TGTGCCAGTCAGACAGGGGACACAGATACGCAGTATTTT. Translated: CASQTGDTDTQYF.

This clone was counted between two and nine times. The chain couples TRBV7-9 to TRBJ1-2, with D possibly being TRBD1 (6 bases). CDR1 and CDR2 (germline): SEHNR, FQNEAQ (reference sequence). V lost 3 bases and J 2 bases, leaving 13 bases between the germline ends. The CDR3 loop spans 15 amino acids. DNA of the CDR3: TGTGCCAGCAGCTTCCAGACAGGCGCAAACTATGGCTACACCTTC. As protein: CASSFQTGANYGYTF.

This clone was counted between two and nine times. The chain employs TRBV5-5 and TRBJ1-2; D not resolved. From germline, CDR1 is SGHKS and CDR2 YYEKEE (reference sequence). This CDR3 contains 15 residues. The V end was cut by 0 bases, the J end by 1 base, with 10 bases between. CDR3 nucleotides: TGTGCCAGCAGCTTGGTTGCAGCGTTTAACTATGGCTACACCTTC. Translating it yields CASSLVAAFNYGYTF.

This chain uses TRBV5-6 with TRBJ2-2; D uncertain. The germline V gene encodes CDR1 SGHDT and CDR2 YYEEEE. Trimming stripped 2 bases from V and 6 bases from J, with 5 bases between. The CDR3 runs to 12 residues. In DNA form, the CDR3 reads TGTGCCAGCAGCTTTGTAGCCGGGGAGCTGTTTTTT. Amino acid sequence: CASSFVAGELFF.

This clone has a single count. The rearrangement uses TRBV7-3 and TRBJ1-1; unclear D gene. V was shortened by 5 bases and J by 3 bases, with 10 bases between the two germline ends. Germline V gives CDR1 SGHTA, CDR2 FQGTGA. This CDR3 has 13 residues. The CDR3 here is CASSLQVDTEAFF. The CDR3 coding sequence is TGTGCCAGCAGCCTCCAGGTGGACACTGAAGCTTTCTTT.